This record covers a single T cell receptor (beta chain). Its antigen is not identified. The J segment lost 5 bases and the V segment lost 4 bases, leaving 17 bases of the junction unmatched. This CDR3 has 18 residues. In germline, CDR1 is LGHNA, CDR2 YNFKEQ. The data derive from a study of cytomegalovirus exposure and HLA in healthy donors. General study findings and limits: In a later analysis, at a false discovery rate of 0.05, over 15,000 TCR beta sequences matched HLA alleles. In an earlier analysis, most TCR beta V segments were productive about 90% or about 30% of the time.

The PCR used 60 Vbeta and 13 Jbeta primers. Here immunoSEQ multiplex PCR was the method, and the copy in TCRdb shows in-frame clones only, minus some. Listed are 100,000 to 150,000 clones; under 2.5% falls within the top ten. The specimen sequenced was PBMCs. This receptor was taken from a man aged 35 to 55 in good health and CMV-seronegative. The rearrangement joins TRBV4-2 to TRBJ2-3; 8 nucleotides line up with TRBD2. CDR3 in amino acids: CASSPSGGSGMAEDTQYF. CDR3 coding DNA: TGTGCCAGCAGCCCCTCGGGGGGGAGCGGGATGGCGGAAGATACGCAGTATTTT.